The source of this TCR beta chain is a study of blood T cell repertoires in COVID-19. Whole-study context: There were acute and convalescent COVID-19 samples, and they came from the United States, Italy and Spain. T cells, B-cell-depleted T cells, or PBMCs supplied cDNA or gDNA.

In the original processing: Reference gene primer amplification gave estimated nucleated cell counts. The assay was immunoSEQ multiplex PCR, and TCRdb's table has in-frame clones only and misses some. The V and J calls and clone size are taken from that table; D and trimming were inferred from the DNA. The sample includes 300,000 to 400,000 clones, more than 75% of them seen just once. This clone was seen a single time. Germline assignment: CDR1 SEHNR and CDR2 FQNEAQ (reference sequence). The V gene lost 3 bases and the J gene lost 3 bases, with 8 bases spanning the gap. The CDR3 consists of 13 residues.

This receptor was taken from a woman aged 18-29 years who had recovered from COVID-19. The chain joins TRBV7-9 to TRBJ1-1; D remains unclear. What was sequenced was peripheral blood. The DNA of the CDR3 is TGTGCCAGCAGCTTCTCGGCGGACACTGAAGCTTTCTTT. Translated, it gives CASSFSADTEAFF.